The clone carrying this T cell receptor (beta chain) was recorded only once. This sample was included in a study of OX40 agonist ivuxolimab in advanced cancers. Turning to the study itself: Dose-escalation patients had hepatocellular carcinoma, melanoma, renal cell or head and neck cancer.

This table comes from immunoSEQ multiplex PCR, and its TCRdb copy is limited to in-frame clones, with some not included. The table lists tens of thousands of clones, roughly 91% of them singletons, with roughly a quarter in the top ten. The CDR3 is 13 residues long. The germline V gene encodes CDR1 SQVTM and CDR2 ANQGSEA. V was shortened by 6 bases and J by 0 bases, with 10 bases between the two germline ends. The chain employs TRBV29-1 and TRBJ2-3; tentative D call: TRBD2 (5 bases). Sequenced here: CD4+ or CD8+ T cells sorted from blood, sampled in a trial of the OX40 agonist ivuxolimab. This receptor was obtained from an adult with an advanced solid tumor such as melanoma, head and neck, liver or kidney cancer. The CDR3 nucleotides are TGCAGCGTGAGCGGACTGAGCACAGATACGCAGTATTTT. It codes for CSVSGLSTDTQYF.